This is a list of T cell receptor beta chains from one sample in a study of blood T cell repertoires in COVID-19. Libraries were prepared by immunoSEQ multiplex PCR; TCRdb keeps only in-frame clonotypes and omits some of them. The sample lists just under 60,000 clones, approximately 80% occurring once. The sample consisted of peripheral blood. Source of these receptors: a human donor in a cohort sampled during active COVID-19. Both conserved end residues are part of each CDR3. Each record gives: J gene, V gene, clone size, D gene, CDR3 DNA, CDR3 protein. A D gene is named only where the DNA matches it firmly. Clone size is stated in some rows and not others, as once, few, many or a class when expanded.

J gene: TRBJ2-5
V gene: TRBV29-1
clone size: once
D gene: TRBD1
CDR3 DNA: TGCAGCGTGGAGACAGGGGCCCAAGAGACCCAGTACTTC
CDR3 protein: CSVETGAQETQYF

J gene: TRBJ2-3
V gene: TRBV23-1
clone size: .
D gene: TRBD1
CDR3 DNA: TGCGCCAGCGGGCAGGGGGCTAGCACAGATACGCAGTATTTT
CDR3 protein: CASGQGASTDTQYF

J gene: TRBJ2-6
V gene: TRBV4-3
clone size: .
D gene: .
CDR3 DNA: TGCGCCAGCAGCCGCAAACATGGCAACTCTGGGGCCAACGTCCTGACTTTC
CDR3 protein: CASSRKHGNSGANVLTF

J gene: TRBJ2-5
V gene: TRBV7-6
clone size: .
D gene: TRBD2
CDR3 DNA: TGTGCCAGCAGCTTAGTCCTTAGCGGGAGGGCCGGGGAGACCCAGTACTTC
CDR3 protein: CASSLVLSGRAGETQYF

J gene: TRBJ2-5
V gene: TRBV25-1
clone size: .
D gene: TRBD1
CDR3 DNA: TGTGCCAGCAGTACCCTCGGACAGGGGAAGGGGAAAGAGACCCAGTACTTC
CDR3 protein: CASSTLGQGKGKETQYF

J gene: TRBJ1-5
V gene: TRBV2
clone size: few
D gene: .
CDR3 DNA: TGTGCCAGCACGGAGGGTTTGGGCAATCAGCCCCAGCATTTT
CDR3 protein: CASTEGLGNQPQHF

J gene: TRBJ1-5
V gene: TRBV4-2
clone size: .
D gene: .
CDR3 DNA: TGTGCCAGCAGCCAAGATCCCAGGGAAGGACAGCCCCAGCATTTT
CDR3 protein: CASSQDPREGQPQHF

J gene: TRBJ2-1
V gene: TRBV28
clone size: once
D gene: .
CDR3 DNA: TGTGCCAGCAGGGTCACAGGAGCCTACAATGAGCAGTTCTTC
CDR3 protein: CASRVTGAYNEQFF

J gene: TRBJ1-5
V gene: TRBV12-3/TRBV12-4
clone size: few
D gene: TRBD1
CDR3 DNA: TGTGCCAGCAACCAGGGGGCCGGGCAGCCCCAGCATTTT
CDR3 protein: CASNQGAGQPQHF

J gene: TRBJ2-1
V gene: TRBV9
clone size: .
D gene: .
CDR3 DNA: TGTGCCAGCAGCGTAGGTGGCGGTCCCTACAATGAGCAGTTCTTC
CDR3 protein: CASSVGGGPYNEQFF

J gene: TRBJ1-2
V gene: TRBV19
clone size: once
D gene: TRBD1
CDR3 DNA: TGTGCCAGTAACTGGCTGGGACAGGGGCTCTATGGCTACACCTTC
CDR3 protein: CASNWLGQGLYGYTF

J gene: TRBJ1-4
V gene: TRBV19
clone size: .
D gene: .
CDR3 DNA: TGTGCCAGTAGTAAAAGCGGTGGAAATGAAAAACTGTTTTTT
CDR3 protein: CASSKSGGNEKLFF

J gene: TRBJ1-1
V gene: TRBV6-5
clone size: .
D gene: TRBD1
CDR3 DNA: TGTGCCAGCACCGACAGGGGGCTTGCTGAAGCTTTCTTT
CDR3 protein: CASTDRGLAEAFF

J gene: TRBJ2-1
V gene: TRBV9
clone size: .
D gene: .
CDR3 DNA: TGTGCCAGCAGCCGGAGGGAGAGCTCCTACAATGAGCAGTTCTTC
CDR3 protein: CASSRRESSYNEQFF

J gene: TRBJ1-1
V gene: TRBV19
clone size: .
D gene: .
CDR3 DNA: TGTGCCAGTAGTATATTGGAGGGAGCTTACACTGAAGCTTTCTTT
CDR3 protein: CASSILEGAYTEAFF

J gene: TRBJ2-3
V gene: TRBV7-6
clone size: .
D gene: TRBD2
CDR3 DNA: TGTGCCAGCAGCGGACTAGCTGATACGCAGTATTTT
CDR3 protein: CASSGLADTQYF

J gene: TRBJ1-2
V gene: TRBV6-5
clone size: .
D gene: .
CDR3 DNA: TGTGCCAGCAGTTACCAAAGACCCCCCGGGAGGTATGGCTACACCTTC
CDR3 protein: CASSYQRPPGRYGYTF

J gene: TRBJ1-6
V gene: TRBV27
clone size: .
D gene: TRBD1
CDR3 DNA: TGTGCCAGCAGTTTAGAAGCAGGGGGCTATAATTCACCCCTCCACTTT
CDR3 protein: CASSLEAGGYNSPLHF

J gene: TRBJ2-1
V gene: TRBV3-1/TRBV3-2
clone size: .
D gene: TRBD2
CDR3 DNA: TGTGCCAGCAGCCAAGGCTGGACTAGCGTCAATGAGCAGTTCTTC
CDR3 protein: CASSQGWTSVNEQFF

J gene: TRBJ2-7
V gene: TRBV2
clone size: .
D gene: .
CDR3 DNA: TGTGCCAGCAGTGGGGGACGGGGGGCTAGGTACTACGAGCAGTACTTC
CDR3 protein: CASSGGRGARYYEQYF

J gene: TRBJ2-2
V gene: TRBV6-5
clone size: .
D gene: .
CDR3 DNA: TGTGCCAGCAGGAAACAGGGGAACACCGGGGAGCTGTTTTTT
CDR3 protein: CASRKQGNTGELFF

J gene: TRBJ1-2
V gene: TRBV16
clone size: .
D gene: .
CDR3 DNA: TGTGCCAGCAGCCGACAGCACTATGGCTACACCTTC
CDR3 protein: CASSRQHYGYTF

J gene: TRBJ2-1
V gene: TRBV6-4
clone size: .
D gene: TRBD2
CDR3 DNA: TGTGCCAGCAGTCACCAGCGGGAGACTGAGCAGTTCTTC
CDR3 protein: CASSHQRETEQFF

J gene: TRBJ1-4
V gene: TRBV4-1
clone size: .
D gene: TRBD1
CDR3 DNA: TGCGCCAGCAGCCAACTCACAGGGACAGGAATGCAAAAACTGTTTTTT
CDR3 protein: CASSQLTGTGMQKLFF

J gene: TRBJ2-1
V gene: TRBV11-3
clone size: many
D gene: .
CDR3 DNA: TGTGCCAGCAGCTTAGATGTTGGCAGGGGTTCCTACAATGAGCAGTTCTTC
CDR3 protein: CASSLDVGRGSYNEQFF

J gene: TRBJ1-2
V gene: TRBV2
clone size: few
D gene: .
CDR3 DNA: TGTGCCAGCATCTCTGCTGGGGGCAACTATGGCTACACCTTC
CDR3 protein: CASISAGGNYGYTF

J gene: TRBJ2-5
V gene: TRBV12-5
clone size: .
D gene: TRBD1
CDR3 DNA: TGTGCTAGTGGTTCCTCGAGGCAGGGGGCTGTGACCCAGTACTTC
CDR3 protein: CASGSSRQGAVTQYF

J gene: TRBJ2-7
V gene: TRBV6-2/TRBV6-3
clone size: .
D gene: .
CDR3 DNA: TGTGCCAGCAGTTACTACAACCCAAACATCTACGAGCAGTACTTC
CDR3 protein: CASSYYNPNIYEQYF

J gene: TRBJ1-2
V gene: TRBV6-4
clone size: .
D gene: TRBD1
CDR3 DNA: TGTGCCAGCAGTGCCACAGGGGGCCCGGGGGACGGCTACACCTTC
CDR3 protein: CASSATGGPGDGYTF

J gene: TRBJ2-5
V gene: TRBV19
clone size: .
D gene: .
CDR3 DNA: TGTGCCAGTAGGCCCGGGACATCGGAGACCCAGTACTTC
CDR3 protein: CASRPGTSETQYF

J gene: TRBJ2-7
V gene: TRBV6-1
clone size: .
D gene: TRBD2
CDR3 DNA: TGTGCCAGCAGTGAAGGCCTAGCGGGGGTCTACGAGCAGTACTTC
CDR3 protein: CASSEGLAGVYEQYF

J gene: TRBJ2-1
V gene: TRBV20-1
clone size: .
D gene: TRBD2
CDR3 DNA: TGCAGTGCCAGTTTTCTGGGGGCCAGCGGGAGGGCCGGTGAGCAGTTCTTC
CDR3 protein: CSASFLGASGRAGEQFF

J gene: TRBJ1-2
V gene: TRBV4-1
clone size: .
D gene: .
CDR3 DNA: TGCGCCAGCAGCCAGGAGACCTATGGCTACACCTTC
CDR3 protein: CASSQETYGYTF

J gene: TRBJ2-1
V gene: TRBV4-1
clone size: .
D gene: .
CDR3 DNA: TGCGCCAGCAGCCGGGGGGAGCCCTATGAGCAGTTCTTC
CDR3 protein: CASSRGEPYEQFF

J gene: TRBJ2-7
V gene: TRBV7-2
clone size: few
D gene: TRBD2
CDR3 DNA: TGTGCCAGCAGCTTAGGCGGGAGGCCACAGCGGGGAAGTTACGAGCAGTACTTC
CDR3 protein: CASSLGGRPQRGSYEQYF

J gene: TRBJ2-7
V gene: TRBV20-1
clone size: few
D gene: .
CDR3 DNA: TGCAGTGCTAGTCGTACGGGCTTAGGGGGGGGGAACTACGAGCAGTACTTC
CDR3 protein: CSASRTGLGGGNYEQYF

J gene: TRBJ1-5
V gene: TRBV12-3/TRBV12-4
clone size: .
D gene: .
CDR3 DNA: TGTGCCAGCAGCCACGACGGAGCTCAGCCCCAGCATTTT
CDR3 protein: CASSHDGAQPQHF

J gene: TRBJ2-7
V gene: TRBV28
clone size: few
D gene: .
CDR3 DNA: TGTGCCAGCAGAGATCAGGGACAAAGCTCCTACGAGCAGTACTTC
CDR3 protein: CASRDQGQSSYEQYF

J gene: TRBJ1-1
V gene: TRBV4-2
clone size: once
D gene: .
CDR3 DNA: TGTGCCAGCAGCCAAGATTTCAGGGCCCGGACTGAAGCTTTCTTT
CDR3 protein: CASSQDFRARTEAFF

J gene: TRBJ1-6
V gene: TRBV14
clone size: few
D gene: TRBD1
CDR3 DNA: TGTGCCAGCAGCCGAGAACCGGGACAGGGCACCCTCCACTTT
CDR3 protein: CASSREPGQGTLHF

J gene: TRBJ2-3
V gene: TRBV28
clone size: .
D gene: TRBD2
CDR3 DNA: TGTGCCAGCAGTTTTGGGGGGAGCGGGACCCAAGATACGCAGTATTTT
CDR3 protein: CASSFGGSGTQDTQYF

J gene: TRBJ2-1
V gene: TRBV7-9
clone size: .
D gene: TRBD2
CDR3 DNA: TGTGCCAGCAGCCCACTGGCGGGAGGGTCCTACAATGAGCAGTTCTTC
CDR3 protein: CASSPLAGGSYNEQFF